A single sample gave rise to the 14 T cell receptor beta chains below, sequenced in a study of blood T cells in healthy people across ages (dated by TCRdb to the mid-2010s). Library preparation used 5' RACE. TCRdb lists the instrument as Illumina HiSeq 2500. The second PCR ran for about 6 to 12 cycles and used a J-beta primer mix along with a sample-barcoded 5' primer. TCRdb itself trimmed the public reads at Q25 with fastp, ran MiXCR and retained productive beta chains. Each CDR3 protein appears once, grouped with its most common genes and DNA. The sample table holds under 850,000 distinct CDR3 sequences, of which 35% to 40% were seen once. The biggest ten clones account for 10% to 15% of the sample. The sequencing input was blood. The receptors come from a man aged 18 to 29 in good health.

The rearrangement links TRBV9 to TRBJ2-6, with TRBD2 matching 8 bases. The V segment lost 0 bases and the J segment 0 bases; nucleotides outside the gene matches: 8. Germline V CDR1 and CDR2: SGDLS, YYNGEE. CDR3 length equals 19 residues. The CDR3 region is CASSVATGTRLSGANVLTF. DNA of the CDR3: TGTGCCAGCAGCGTAGCAACCGGGACTAGGCTCTCTGGGGCCAACGTCCTGACTTTC.

For this clonotype: One base away lies a much larger clone, so this may be a sequencing read error. The rearrangement uses TRBV7-3 and TRBJ2-3, with D unclear. CDR3 length equals 14 residues. Germline V gene data show CDR1 as SGHTA and CDR2 as FQGTGA. CDR3 in DNA: TGTGCCAGCAGCTTATCGTGGACCTCAGATACGCGGTATTTT. Amino acid sequence: CASSLSWTSDTRYF.

The rearrangement joins TRBV18 to TRBJ2-7; no clear D. This CDR3 has 14 amino acids. Germline-derived CDR1 and CDR2 are KGHSH and LQKENI. V was cut by 5 bases and J by 2 bases, with 13 bases left in between. The CDR3 protein is CASSKPIQPYEQYF. CDR3 bases: TGTGCCAGCTCAAAGCCCATCCAGCCCTACGAGCAGTACTTC.

This clonotype has a count of ten or more. This chain uses TRBV20-1 with TRBJ2-3; the match to TRBD2 covers 8 bases. V lost 4 bases, J lost 4 bases, and 13 bases stayed unmatched. This CDR3 is 16 amino acids long. Germline V gene data show CDR1 as DFQATT and CDR2 as SNEGSKA (reference sequence). CDR3 sequence (DNA): TGCAGTGCTATCTCGCGGGGGGCAGCGATGTCAGATACGCAGTATTTT. It codes for CSAISRGAAMSDTQYF.

This clonotype was recorded many times. The chain joins TRBV12-3 or TRBV12-4 to TRBJ2-7; D ambiguous. This CDR3 spans 14 amino acids. V lost 1 base to trimming and J lost 5 bases, with 12 bases between them. In nucleotides, the CDR3 is TGTGCCAGCAGTTTAGGGCTGCACACAAACGAGCAGTACTTC. It codes for CASSLGLHTNEQYF.

V gene TRBV7-9 combines with J gene TRBJ1-6; D is uncertain. The CDR3 extends over 15 amino acids. The V and J ends lost 4 bases and 9 bases respectively, with 16 bases between them. Germline V CDR1 and CDR2: SEHNR, FQNEAQ (reference sequence). This CDR3 reads CASSSVGPWGSPLHF. CDR3 nucleotide sequence: TGTGCCAGCAGCTCGGTTGGTCCATGGGGTTCACCCCTCCACTTT.

This clonotype has more than one count but fewer than ten. This rearrangement joins TRBV7-2 to TRBJ2-1; D is ambiguous. V was trimmed by 1 base and J by 6 bases, leaving 10 bases between them. Germline V gene sequence: CDR1 SGHTA, CDR2 FQGNSA. The CDR3 consists of 14 residues. The CDR3 DNA reads TGTGCCAGCAGCTTAGATGGCAGCAGCAATGAGCAGTTCTTC. Protein product: CASSLDGSSNEQFF.

About this clonotype itself: A much larger clone differs from this one at a single base, so this may be a read error. J is TRBJ1-2 and V is TRBV12-3 or TRBV12-4, with D possibly matching TRBD1 (5 bases). This CDR3 has 14 residues. CDR3: CASSLLAGRYGCTF. The DNA of the CDR3 is TGTGCCAGCAGTCTTCTAGCGGGACGCTATGGCTGCACCTTC.

This clonotype has a handful of counts. The chain employs TRBV10-2 and TRBJ2-7; TRBD1 matches 9 bases. This CDR3 is built from 14 residues. V lost 6 bases and J lost 2; bases outside the gene matches: 5. CDR1 WSHSY and CDR2 SAAADI come from the germline V gene. CDR3 amino acids: CASRAQGAPYEQYF. The CDR3 region has the DNA TGCGCCAGCAGGGCACAGGGGGCCCCCTACGAGCAGTACTTC.

This clonotype was counted ten times or more. The rearrangement uses TRBV29-1 and TRBJ2-7; a possible D gene is TRBD1 (5 bases). CDR1 and CDR2 (germline): SQVTM, ANQGSEA. The CDR3 covers 12 residues. The V gene lost 2 bases and the J gene lost 3 bases, with 8 bases spanning the gap. The CDR3 spells CSVESRDYEQYF. The CDR3 DNA reads as TGCAGCGTTGAAAGCAGGGACTACGAGCAGTACTTC.

V gene TRBV10-3 combines with J gene TRBJ1-1, with D unresolved. The germline V gene encodes CDR1 ENHRY and CDR2 SYGVKD. V lost 2 bases, J lost 7 bases, and 8 bases lay in between. The CDR3 length is 12 residues. CDR3 amino acids: CAISEPGDEAFF. The CDR3 nucleotides are TGTGCCATCAGTGAGCCGGGAGATGAAGCTTTCTTT.

The chain carries TRBV6-6 and TRBJ2-3; D may be TRBD1 or TRBD2 (6 bases each). Trimming removed 7 bases at V and 0 bases at J, with 17 bases between. The CDR3 sequence is 16 residues long. Germline lookup yields CDR1 MNHNY and CDR2 SVGAGI (reference sequence). As DNA, the CDR3 is TGTGCCAGCACCTCTACACCGGGGGCTAGCACAGATACGCAGTATTTT. Amino acid sequence: CASTSTPGASTDTQYF.

With respect to this clonotype: A read error may be the cause here, since a much bigger clone is one base away. The chain joins TRBV2 to TRBJ2-3, with D uncertain. The V gene lost 3 bases and the J gene lost 10 bases, with 17 bases spanning the gap. The CDR3 covers 14 residues. Germline V gene sequence: CDR1 SNHLY, CDR2 FYNNEI. CDR3 DNA: TGTGCCAGCAGTGATCAAGCGTTGCAGGATGCGCAGTATTTT. Amino acid sequence: CASSDQALQDAQYF.

This clonotype was seen a few times. The rearrangement uses TRBV12-3 or TRBV12-4 and TRBJ1-1; perhaps TRBD1 as D (5 bases). V was pared by 6 bases and J by 10 bases, with 18 bases between. The CDR3 has 13 amino acids. DNA of the CDR3: TGTGCCAGCAGGTTGGGCACGGGACGCCGAGCTTTCTTT. Translation: CASRLGTGRRAFF.